A single sample is the source of the 27 T cell receptor beta chains below, sequenced in a study of blood T cell repertoires in COVID-19. Sequenced by immunoSEQ multiplex PCR; TCRdb stores in-frame clones only, minus some. The sample consists of fewer than 200,000 clones, around 80% of them appearing once. The sample taken for sequencing was peripheral blood. These receptors came from an elderly woman with active or convalescent COVID-19.

This sequence joins TRBV24-1 and TRBJ2-2, with 8 bases aligning to TRBD1. Germline CDR1 KGHDR, CDR2 SFDVKD. After removal of 3 bases from V and 6 bases from J, the junction contained 8 bases not matched to a gene. The CDR3 is 16 amino acids. CDR3 in amino acids: CATSDPRQGAAGELFF. CDR3 bases: TGTGCCACCAGTGATCCTCGTCAGGGGGCTGCCGGGGAGCTGTTTTTT.

The gene calls are TRBV5-1 and TRBJ1-4; no clear D. Germline CDR1 is SGHRS and CDR2 is YFSETQ. This CDR3 has 15 amino acids. Trimming shortened V by 4 bases and J by 3 bases, and 13 bases separated the two germline ends. The DNA of the CDR3 is TGCGCCAGCAGCCGGTTATCCGAACCTAATGAAAAACTGTTTTTT. As protein: CASSRLSEPNEKLFF.

This chain uses TRBV7-2 with TRBJ1-1; tentatively, D is TRBD1 (6 bases). Germline loops: CDR1 SGHTA, CDR2 FQGNSA. CDR3 length equals 15 residues. Between the trimmed V and J ends, which lost 2 bases and 5 bases, there was a span of 15 bases. DNA for the CDR3: TGTGCCAGCAGCTTAAGAGACAGGTCTACGACTGAAGCTTTCTTT. It specifies CASSLRDRSTTEAFF.

The gene calls are TRBV7-2 and TRBJ1-1; D ambiguous. CDR3 length equals 11 residues. V was cut by 1 base and J by 8 bases, with 5 bases left in between. Per germline, CDR1 SGHTA and CDR2 FQGNSA. This CDR3 is CASSLVLEAFF. The CDR3 region has the DNA TGTGCCAGCAGCTTAGTCTTGGAAGCTTTCTTT.

This clone was seen just once. This sequence joins TRBV7-2 and TRBJ2-1; possibly TRBD2 for D (6 bases). Germline CDR1 reads SGHTA; CDR2 reads FQGNSA. V was shortened by 3 bases and J by 13 bases, with 13 bases between the two germline ends. The CDR3 covers 12 residues. The CDR3 region has the DNA TGTGCCAGCAGCTTGGGGGGACCGGTACAGTTCTTC. The encoded protein is CASSLGGPVQFF.

This sequence joins TRBV19 and TRBJ1-5; a weak D match, TRBD1 (5 bases). The CDR3 totals 15 residues. Trimming pared 4 bases from V and 0 bases from J, leaving 10 bases between. Germline V lookup: CDR1 LNHDA, CDR2 SQIVND (reference sequence). Here the CDR3 reads CASSRGGDSNQPQHF. CDR3 DNA sequence: TGTGCCAGTAGTAGGGGAGGGGATAGCAATCAGCCCCAGCATTTT.

The V and J genes are TRBV6-2 or TRBV6-3 and TRBJ1-2; 7 bases agree with TRBD1. Germline V CDR1 and CDR2: MNHEY, SVGEGT. The trim removed 5 bases at V and 7 bases at J, leaving 16 bases unmatched. The CDR3 loop spans 16 amino acids. The CDR3 coding sequence is TGTGCCAGCAGTCGACAGGGTTCATTCTCTCTCTCTGGCTACACCTTC. Its translation: CASSRQGSFSLSGYTF.

J is TRBJ2-2 and V is TRBV10-1, with D maybe TRBD2 (5 bases). V gave up 2 bases and J gave up 4 bases, with 11 bases separating them. Germline V gene data show CDR1 as WNHNN and CDR2 as SYGVQD (reference sequence). The CDR3 spans 15 residues. CDR3 DNA sequence: TGCGCCAGCAGTGAGGGGCTAGCCGGCACCGGGGAGCTGTTTTTT. Its translation: CASSEGLAGTGELFF.

This chain uses TRBV2 with TRBJ2-7; TRBD2 aligns across 9 bases. The V and J ends lost 2 bases and 6 bases, in that order; junction bases with no gene match: 8. This CDR3 has 15 residues. CDR1 SNHLY and CDR2 FYNNEI come from the germline V gene. CDR3 in amino acids: CASSETGSGGIEQYF. The CDR3 region has the DNA TGTGCCAGCAGTGAAACGGGAAGCGGGGGGATCGAGCAGTACTTC.

The chain carries TRBV6-5 and TRBJ1-4, with 9 nucleotides matching TRBD1. CDR3 size: 15 residues. The germline V gene encodes CDR1 MNHEY and CDR2 SVGAGI. The J segment lost 7 bases and the V segment lost 4 bases, leaving 7 bases of the junction unmatched. CDR3 nucleotide sequence: TGTGCCAGCAGTTTCACAGGGGGCGCGGGTGAAAAACTGTTTTTT. It is translated as CASSFTGGAGEKLFF.

V usage is TRBV6-2 or TRBV6-3 and J usage is TRBJ2-5, with TRBD2 matching 7 bases. Germline V CDR1 and CDR2: MNHEY, SVGEGT. The CDR3 length is 15 residues. The V and J ends lost 2 bases and 2 bases, in that order; junction bases with no gene match: 5. The CDR3 loop reads CASSYVGGRQETQYF. The DNA for the CDR3 is TGTGCCAGCAGTTACGTCGGGGGGAGGCAAGAGACCCAGTACTTC.

The chain combines TRBV5-1 with TRBJ1-4; no clear D. The CDR3 loop spans 18 amino acids. Looked up from germline, CDR1 is SGHRS and CDR2 is YFSETQ. V was pared by 2 bases and J by 3 bases, with 20 bases between. CDR3 nucleotides: TGCGCCAGCAGCTTCGGCGGTCAGTCTTCCTTTTCTAATGAAAAACTGTTTTTT. Its protein product is CASSFGGQSSFSNEKLFF.

This chain connects TRBV7-2 to TRBJ2-1; tentative D call: TRBD2 (7 bases). With 3 bases removed from V and 2 bases from J, the gap between germline ends came to 14 bases. This CDR3 spans 16 amino acids. Germline assignment: CDR1 SGHTA and CDR2 FQGNSA. In nucleotides, the CDR3 is TGTGCCAGCAGCTTGGCGGTAGGGGGGGCCTACAATGAGCAGTTCTTC. Its protein is CASSLAVGGAYNEQFF.

The chain carries TRBV7-9 and TRBJ1-2; 8 nucleotides line up with TRBD1. There are 13 residues in the CDR3. The germline V gene encodes CDR1 SEHNR and CDR2 FQNEAQ (reference sequence). V lost 4 bases and J lost 3; bases outside the gene matches: 1. The CDR3, as DNA: TGTGCCAGCAGCTCGACAGGGGACTATGGCTACACCTTC. The encoded protein is CASSSTGDYGYTF.

As regards this clone: This sample also contains other DNA sequences that code for the same CDR3. J is TRBJ1-1 and V is TRBV18, with D possibly matching TRBD1 (6 bases). Germline V lookup: CDR1 KGHSH, CDR2 LQKENI. Trimming removed 0 bases from V and 1 base from J, with 6 bases in between. The CDR3 runs 14 residues. In nucleotides, the CDR3 is TGTGCCAGCTCACCACCGGGACAGAACACTGAAGCTTTCTTT. This sequence encodes CASSPPGQNTEAFF.

In this sample, this clone turned up a few times. The genes are TRBV10-3 and TRBJ2-7; the match to TRBD1 covers 10 bases. This CDR3 is 12 amino acids long. Germline trimming cut 8 bases from V and 5 bases from J; bases unmatched to any gene: 3. Germline lookup yields CDR1 ENHRY and CDR2 SYGVKD. CDR3 residues: CAIGDRGNEQYF. In nucleotides, the CDR3 is TGTGCCATCGGGGACAGGGGTAACGAGCAGTACTTC.

The chain uses TRBV7-2 and TRBJ2-7; 14 bases are shared with TRBD2. Germline CDR1 is SGHTA and CDR2 is FQGNSA. The V segment lost 5 bases and the J segment 4 bases; nucleotides outside the gene matches: 7. The CDR3 covers 16 residues. Here the CDR3 reads CASSPGTSGGLYEQYF. In DNA, the CDR3 is TGTGCCAGCAGCCCAGGGACTAGCGGGGGCCTTTACGAGCAGTACTTC.

The V and J genes are TRBV7-3 and TRBJ2-7; 7 nucleotides line up with TRBD1. With V trimmed by 2 bases and J by 1 base, 5 bases remained unmatched. This CDR3 has 15 amino acids. From germline, CDR1 is SGHTA and CDR2 FQGTGA. The CDR3 loop is CASSLQGDGSYEQYF. Written as DNA, the CDR3 is TGTGCCAGCAGCTTACAGGGGGACGGTTCCTACGAGCAGTACTTC.

The chain uses TRBV14 and TRBJ1-2; D unresolved. Trimming shortened V by 0 bases and J by 7 bases, and 6 bases separated the two germline ends. There are 12 residues in the CDR3. CDR1 SGHDN and CDR2 FVKESK come from the germline V gene. In nucleotides, the CDR3 is TGTGCCAGCAGCCAAGATAGAGTTGGCTACACCTTC. It specifies CASSQDRVGYTF.

The chain is built from TRBV18 and TRBJ2-5; 7 positions match TRBD1. The CDR3 covers 14 residues. The V gene's germline CDR1 is KGHSH and CDR2 LQKENI. Germline trimming cut 2 bases from V and 4 bases from J; bases unmatched to any gene: 4. CDR3: CASSPRQGVETQYF. CDR3 bases: TGTGCCAGCTCACCAAGGCAGGGGGTAGAGACCCAGTACTTC.

V usage is TRBV2 and J usage is TRBJ2-7, with TRBD1 matching over 11 bases. With 7 bases clipped from V and 5 bases from J, the junction kept 10 bases outside the gene matches. In germline, CDR1 is SNHLY, CDR2 FYNNEI. The CDR3 runs 15 residues. CDR3 nucleotide sequence: TGTGCCAGCATCCCCGGGACAGGGGGTTTCCACGAGCAGTACTTC. Translating gives CASIPGTGGFHEQYF.

The rearrangement uses TRBV4-1 and TRBJ2-5; no clear D gene. Germline CDR1 is MGHRA and CDR2 is YSYEKL. The CDR3 consists of 14 residues. V was shortened by 1 base and J by 2 bases, with 8 bases between the two germline ends. The CDR3 DNA is TGCGCCAGCAGCCAAGCTCGACTGCAAGAGACCCAGTACTTC. It translates to CASSQARLQETQYF.

The chain employs TRBV10-3 and TRBJ1-2; D not resolved. The CDR3 contains 18 residues. The V gene lost 2 bases and the J gene lost 8 bases, with 27 bases spanning the gap. The germline CDR1 and CDR2 sequences are ENHRY and SYGVKD. The CDR3 sequence: CAISEPILGRTDPPGYTF. CDR3 in DNA: TGTGCCATCAGTGAGCCCATTTTGGGCAGGACTGACCCCCCCGGCTACACCTTC.

The rearrangement links TRBV10-1 to TRBJ1-4; perhaps TRBD1 as D (5 bases). CDR3 length: 14 residues. The V and J ends lost 6 bases and 0 bases respectively, with 8 bases between them. CDR1 is WNHNN, CDR2 SYGVQD, per germline (reference sequence). The CDR3, as DNA: TGCGCCAGCAGCGACAGTCCAACTAATGAAAAACTGTTTTTT. Translated, it gives CASSDSPTNEKLFF.

The V and J genes are TRBV10-3 and TRBJ2-3; tentatively, D is TRBD1 (6 bases). The CDR3 covers 15 residues. Trimming took 8 bases from V and 0 from J, leaving 15 bases between them. Germline CDR1 reads ENHRY; CDR2 reads SYGVKD. As DNA, the CDR3 is TGTGCCATCGGTCCTACAGGGTCTAGCACAGATACGCAGTATTTT. Translating it yields CAIGPTGSSTDTQYF.

The chain links TRBV7-8 to TRBJ1-4; a weak D match, TRBD1 (5 bases). The germline gives CDR1 SGHVS, CDR2 FQNEAQ. Trimming pared 6 bases from V and 5 bases from J, leaving 10 bases between. The CDR3 is 13 residues long. CDR3 sequence: CASRQGRNEKLFF. The DNA of the CDR3 is TGTGCCAGCAGGCAGGGTCGGAATGAAAAACTGTTTTTT.

CDR3 in amino acids: CASSYEAGTDTQYF. Written as DNA, the CDR3 is TGTGCCAGCAGTTATGAGGCGGGAACAGATACGCAGTATTTT. The chain couples TRBV6-5 to TRBJ2-3; perhaps TRBD2 as D (6 bases). With 3 bases removed from V and 3 bases from J, the gap between germline ends came to 10 bases. CDR3 length: 14 residues. The germline V gene encodes CDR1 MNHEY and CDR2 SVGAGI.